Below are 19 T cell receptor beta chains sequenced from a single sample in a study of identical twins. TCRdb re-derived calls from the 5' RACE reads in MiXCR, one entry per CDR3 protein. The profile shows fewer than 250,000 distinct CDR3 sequences, 7.5% of them singletons. Another study also made use of these data, one on yellow fever vaccine responses in identical twins.

Sequenced sample: CD8+ T cells sorted from blood. Receptor source: a woman in her late teens or twenties in good health.

This clonotype was recorded many times. The J gene is TRBJ2-3, the V gene TRBV20-1; possibly TRBD2 for D (6 bases). The CDR3 sequence is 12 residues long. Trimming cost V 5 bases and J 5 bases, with 11 bases left between them. Germline loops: CDR1 DFQATT, CDR2 SNEGSKA (reference sequence). The CDR3 DNA sequence: TGCAGTGCTGTCCAGGGAGGAGATACGCAGTATTTT. Its translation: CSAVQGGDTQYF.

This clonotype was observed many times. This sequence joins TRBV6-1 and TRBJ2-1; TRBD2 aligns across 8 bases. With V trimmed by 8 bases and J by 1 base, 4 bases remained unmatched. Per the germline V gene, CDR1 is MNHNS and CDR2 is SASEGT. CDR3 length: 14 amino acids. The CDR3: CASQSGRSYNEQFF. The CDR3 nucleotides read TGTGCCAGCCAGAGCGGGAGATCCTACAATGAGCAGTTCTTC.

This clonotype came up a few times. The chain is built from TRBV4-1 and TRBJ1-2, with 9 nucleotides matching TRBD1. CDR1 and CDR2 (germline): MGHRA, YSYEKL. V trimming: 3 bases; J trimming: 5 bases; junction bases outside the gene matches: 7. The CDR3 length is 15 residues. CDR3 DNA sequence: TGCGCCAGCAGCCATCACCGGGACAGGGTTTATGGCTACACCTTC. Amino acids: CASSHHRDRVYGYTF.

A word on this clonotype: A read error is possible here, since a much larger clone lies one base away. This chain connects TRBV6-1 to TRBJ2-2, with 7 positions matching TRBD1. Germline CDR1 is MNHNS and CDR2 is SASEGT. This CDR3 comprises 14 residues. The CDR3 here is CATSEAGQDGELFF. The CDR3 DNA reads as TGTGCCACCAGTGAGGCCGGACAGGACGGGGAGCTGTTTTTT.

This clonotype was detected only a few times. The V gene is TRBV4-1, the J gene TRBJ1-3; possible D gene TRBD1, 6 bases. The length of the CDR3 is 15 residues. Germline V lookup: CDR1 MGHRA, CDR2 YSYEKL. Between the trimmed V and J ends, which lost 0 bases and 2 bases, there was a span of 8 bases. The DNA of the CDR3 is TGCGCCAGCAGCCAAGATCCAGGGGCTGGAAACACCATATATTTT. As protein: CASSQDPGAGNTIYF.

The chain employs TRBV9 and TRBJ2-1; 7 nucleotides agree with TRBD1. There are 15 residues in the CDR3. CDR1 SGDLS and CDR2 YYNGEE come from the germline V gene. V dropped 0 bases and J dropped 6; count of bases not matched to a gene: 6. The CDR3 region is CASSVDPGTVNEQFF. As DNA, the CDR3 is TGTGCCAGCAGCGTAGACCCCGGGACAGTCAATGAGCAGTTCTTC.

The V gene is TRBV20-1, the J gene TRBJ2-7; 10 nucleotides agree with TRBD1. After removal of 3 bases from V and 4 bases from J, the junction contained 6 bases not matched to a gene. This CDR3 comprises 14 residues. Germline V lookup: CDR1 DFQATT, CDR2 SNEGSKA (reference sequence). CDR3 in amino acids: CSASKGTGAYEQYF. DNA of the CDR3: TGCAGTGCTAGCAAGGGGACAGGGGCTTACGAGCAGTACTTC.

There are a few counts of this clonotype. V gene TRBV28 combines with J gene TRBJ2-7; the D gene is possibly TRBD2 (6 bases). The germline V gene encodes CDR1 MDHEN and CDR2 SYDVKM. Trimming left V 3 bases short and J 7 bases short, with 22 bases between. The CDR3 covers 16 residues. The DNA for the CDR3 is TGTGCCAGCAGTTTCCCTGAGGGAGGATGGGGATTTGAGCAGTACTTC. This encodes CASSFPEGGWGFEQYF.

This chain connects TRBV6-2 or TRBV6-3 to TRBJ1-2; maybe TRBD1 (6 bases). Deletions cut 8 bases from V and 3 bases from J, with 22 bases between. The CDR3 runs to 16 residues. In germline, CDR1 is MNHEY, CDR2 SVGEGT. The CDR3 DNA reads as TGTGCCAGCCATCTACGTGGCGCGGGGGCGGACTATGGCTACACCTTC. This sequence encodes CASHLRGAGADYGYTF.

Ten or more counts support this clonotype. V usage is TRBV5-1 and J usage is TRBJ1-6, with a weak D call TRBD1 (6 bases). The germline CDR1 and CDR2 sequences are SGHRS and YFSETQ. The CDR3 runs 15 residues. V lost 0 bases and J lost 7, with 11 bases in between. The CDR3 DNA reads TGCGCCAGCAGCTTGGGGACAGTATCGAATTCACCCCTCCACTTT. It translates to CASSLGTVSNSPLHF.

The chain carries TRBV6-1 and TRBJ2-7; no clear D gene. The CDR3 extends over 15 amino acids. The germline CDR1 and CDR2 sequences are MNHNS and SASEGT. Deletions cut 5 bases from V and 1 base from J, with 15 bases between. CDR3 sequence reads: CASSPQSAPSYEQYF. CDR3 nucleotide sequence: TGTGCCAGCAGTCCCCAAAGCGCTCCTTCCTACGAGCAGTACTTC.

This clonotype was seen at least ten times. The gene calls are TRBV6-5 and TRBJ2-7; D gene uncertain. V lost 2 bases and J 7 bases, leaving 12 bases between the germline ends. CDR3 length: 13 amino acids. Germline V gives CDR1 MNHEY, CDR2 SVGAGI. CDR3 residues: CASSYAIGREQYF. The CDR3 DNA follows: TGTGCCAGCAGTTACGCCATTGGTCGGGAGCAGTACTTC.

This clonotype has ten or more counts. This chain uses TRBV7-9 with TRBJ2-2; D call uncertain. Germline V gene lookup returns CDR1 SEHNR and CDR2 FQNEAQ (reference sequence). V was pared by 1 base and J by 5 bases, with 5 bases between. The CDR3 length is 13 residues. CDR3 residues: CASSLVPTGELFF. The CDR3 DNA is TGTGCCAGCAGCTTAGTCCCTACCGGGGAGCTGTTTTTT.

The chain is built from TRBV11-1 and TRBJ2-3; D possibly uses TRBD1 or TRBD2 (5 bases each). The CDR3 totals 18 residues. Germline V lookup: CDR1 SGHAT, CDR2 FQDESV (reference sequence). Trimming removed 5 bases at V and 1 base at J, with 22 bases between. In nucleotides, the CDR3 is TGTGCCAGCAGCCTAGGGGCCCCTGAGCGGCCCCGCACAGATACGCAGTATTTT. This encodes CASSLGAPERPRTDTQYF.

In this sample, this clonotype turned up a few times. The V call is TRBV6-1, the J call TRBJ2-1, with D tentatively TRBD2 (6 bases). V was shortened by 0 bases and J by 10 bases, with 16 bases between the two germline ends. CDR1 MNHNS and CDR2 SASEGT come from the germline V gene. This CDR3 is built from 15 residues. The CDR3 loop reads CASSEALGASEEQFF. The CDR3 DNA reads TGTGCCAGCAGTGAAGCGCTCGGGGCTAGCGAAGAGCAGTTCTTC.

The chain recombines TRBV2 with TRBJ2-7; no definite D call. This CDR3 is 12 amino acids long. The germline V and J ends were trimmed by 8 bases and 4 bases, with 12 bases remaining between them. Germline V lookup: CDR1 SNHLY, CDR2 FYNNEI. Here the CDR3 reads CASGVGIYEQYF. The CDR3 nucleotides read TGTGCCAGCGGGGTAGGGATTTACGAGCAGTACTTC.

V is TRBV5-1 and J is TRBJ1-2; 8 bases fit TRBD1. The J segment lost 6 bases and the V segment lost 0 bases, leaving 7 bases of the junction unmatched. Looked up from germline, CDR1 is SGHRS and CDR2 is YFSETQ. The CDR3 consists of 15 residues. The DNA of the CDR3 is TGCGCCAGCAGCTTGGCCGACAGGGGTATCGATGGCTACACCTTC. Amino acid sequence: CASSLADRGIDGYTF.

Many counts were recorded for this clonotype. This chain joins TRBV4-1 and TRBJ1-2; D uncertain. V was trimmed by 0 bases and J by 0 bases, leaving 8 bases between them. Germline assignment: CDR1 MGHRA and CDR2 YSYEKL. The CDR3 length is 15 residues. The CDR3 sequence is CASSQEADSNYGYTF. CDR3 DNA: TGCGCCAGCAGCCAAGAGGCAGATTCTAACTATGGCTACACCTTC.

This clonotype was observed a few times. The V call is TRBV5-6, the J call TRBJ2-7; 7 bases are a match to TRBD2. Unmatched junction bases numbered 10, after V lost 4 bases and J lost 6 bases. CDR1 is SGHDT and CDR2 is YYEEEE in the germline V gene. This CDR3 region has 14 residues. The CDR3 loop is CASSPLGGRSEQYV. The CDR3 coding sequence is TGTGCCAGCAGCCCCTTGGGGGGGAGAAGCGAGCAGTACGTC.